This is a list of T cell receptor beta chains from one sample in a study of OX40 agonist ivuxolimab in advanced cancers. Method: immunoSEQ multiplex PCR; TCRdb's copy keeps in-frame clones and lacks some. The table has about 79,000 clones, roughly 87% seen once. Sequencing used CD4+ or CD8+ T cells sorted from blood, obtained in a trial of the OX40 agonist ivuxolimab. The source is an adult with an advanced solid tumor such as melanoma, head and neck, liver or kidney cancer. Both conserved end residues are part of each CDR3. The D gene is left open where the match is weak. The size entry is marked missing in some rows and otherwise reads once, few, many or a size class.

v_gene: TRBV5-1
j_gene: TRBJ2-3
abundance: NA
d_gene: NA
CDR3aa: CASSLAGRTDTQYF
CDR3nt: TGCGCCAGCAGCTTGGCTGGCAGGACAGATACGCAGTATTTT

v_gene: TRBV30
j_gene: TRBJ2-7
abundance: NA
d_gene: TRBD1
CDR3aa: CAWRDKPGQETYEQYF
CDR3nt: TGTGCCTGGAGGGATAAACCGGGACAGGAGACCTACGAGCAGTACTTC

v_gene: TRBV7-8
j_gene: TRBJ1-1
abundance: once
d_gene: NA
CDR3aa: CASSPQGVNTEAFF
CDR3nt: TGTGCCAGCAGCCCACAAGGGGTGAACACTGAAGCTTTCTTT

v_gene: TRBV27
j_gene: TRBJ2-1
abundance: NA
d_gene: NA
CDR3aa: CASSSGLSDEQFF
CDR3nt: TGTGCCAGCAGCTCCGGACTTTCCGATGAGCAGTTCTTC

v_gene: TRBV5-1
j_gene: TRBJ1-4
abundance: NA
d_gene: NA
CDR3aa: CASSAYGPEEKLFF
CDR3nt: TGCGCCAGCAGCGCTTACGGGCCTGAAGAAAAACTGTTTTTT

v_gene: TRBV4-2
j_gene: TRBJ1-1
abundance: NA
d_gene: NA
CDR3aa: CASSQEPSGGWSTEAFF
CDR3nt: TGTGCCAGCAGCCAAGAACCCTCTGGAGGCTGGAGCACTGAAGCTTTCTTT

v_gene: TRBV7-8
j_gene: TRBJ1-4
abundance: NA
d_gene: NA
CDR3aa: CASSLASGESEKLFF
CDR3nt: TGTGCCAGCAGCTTAGCTTCAGGTGAAAGCGAAAAACTGTTTTTT

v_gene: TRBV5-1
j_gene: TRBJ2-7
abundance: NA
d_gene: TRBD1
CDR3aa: CASSLYATGIQSSYEQYF
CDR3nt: TGCGCCAGCAGCTTGTACGCGACAGGGATCCAAAGCTCCTACGAGCAGTACTTC

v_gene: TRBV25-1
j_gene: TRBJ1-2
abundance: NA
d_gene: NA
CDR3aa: CASSESGTRGGYTF
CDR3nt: TGTGCCAGCAGTGAATCAGGGACACGGGGTGGCTACACCTTC

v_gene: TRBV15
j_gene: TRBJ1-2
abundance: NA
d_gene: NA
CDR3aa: CATSRFPPGDYGYTF
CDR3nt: TGTGCCACCAGCAGATTTCCCCCGGGAGACTATGGCTACACCTTC

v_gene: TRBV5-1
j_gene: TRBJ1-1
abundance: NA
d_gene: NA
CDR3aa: CASSLGAQMNTEAFF
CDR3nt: TGCGCCAGCAGCTTGGGGGCCCAAATGAACACTGAAGCTTTCTTT

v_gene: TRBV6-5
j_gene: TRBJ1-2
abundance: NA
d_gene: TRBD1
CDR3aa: CASSYSMVNRGGYTF
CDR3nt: TGTGCCAGCAGTTACTCGATGGTAAACAGGGGTGGCTACACCTTC

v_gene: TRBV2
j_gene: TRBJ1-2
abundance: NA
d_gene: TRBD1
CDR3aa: CASYGGQGALPRGYTF
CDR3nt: TGTGCCAGCTATGGAGGGCAGGGGGCACTTCCGAGGGGCTACACCTTC

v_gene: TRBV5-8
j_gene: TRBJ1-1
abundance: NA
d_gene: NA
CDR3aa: CASSHGQGLNTEAFF
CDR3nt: TGTGCCAGCAGCCACGGCCAAGGGTTGAACACTGAAGCTTTCTTT

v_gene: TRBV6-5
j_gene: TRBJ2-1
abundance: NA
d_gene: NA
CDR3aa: CASAPKGRNNEQFF
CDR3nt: TGTGCCAGCGCCCCCAAGGGGAGGAACAATGAGCAGTTCTTC

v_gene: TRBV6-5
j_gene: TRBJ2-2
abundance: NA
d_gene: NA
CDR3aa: CASSRSDTNTGELFF
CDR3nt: TGTGCCAGCTCGAGATCGGATACGAACACCGGGGAGCTGTTTTTT

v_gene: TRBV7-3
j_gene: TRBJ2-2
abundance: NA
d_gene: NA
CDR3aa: CASSPESLFQRELFF
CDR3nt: TGTGCCAGCAGCCCAGAGTCGTTATTCCAACGGGAGCTGTTTTTT

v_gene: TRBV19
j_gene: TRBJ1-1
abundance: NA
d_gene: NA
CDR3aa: CASSIVTGNTEAFF
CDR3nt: TGTGCCAGTAGTATAGTCACAGGGAACACTGAAGCTTTCTTT

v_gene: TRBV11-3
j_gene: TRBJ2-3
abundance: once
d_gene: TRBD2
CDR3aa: CASSAGLAGGRADTQYF
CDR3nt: TGTGCCAGCAGCGCGGGACTAGCGGGGGGGCGGGCAGATACGCAGTATTTT

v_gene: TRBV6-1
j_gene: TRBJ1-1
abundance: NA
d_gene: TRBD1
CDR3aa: CASSRQGRSEAFF
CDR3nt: TGTGCCAGCAGTAGACAGGGCCGCTCGGAAGCTTTCTTT

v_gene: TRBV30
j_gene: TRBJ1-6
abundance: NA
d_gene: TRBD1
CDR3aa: CAWSTPGQANSPLHF
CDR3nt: TGTGCCTGGAGTACCCCGGGACAGGCGAATTCACCCCTCCACTTT

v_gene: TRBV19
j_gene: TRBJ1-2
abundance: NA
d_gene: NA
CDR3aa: CASSIRQGLGYGYTF
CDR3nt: TGTGCCAGTAGTATTCGTCAAGGGCTGGGGTATGGCTACACCTTC

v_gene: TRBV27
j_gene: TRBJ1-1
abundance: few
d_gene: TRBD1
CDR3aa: CASNRDRASVTEAFF
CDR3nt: TGTGCCAGCAACCGGGACAGGGCTTCGGTTACTGAAGCTTTCTTT

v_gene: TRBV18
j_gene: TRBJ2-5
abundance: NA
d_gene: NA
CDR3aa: CASSPEETQYF
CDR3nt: TGTGCCAGCTCACCGGAAGAGACCCAGTACTTC

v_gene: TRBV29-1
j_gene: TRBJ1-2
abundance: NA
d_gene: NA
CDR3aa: CSVDRDGYTF
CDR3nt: TGCAGCGTTGACAGGGACGGCTACACCTTC

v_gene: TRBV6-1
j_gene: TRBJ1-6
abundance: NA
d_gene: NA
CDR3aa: CASSEAQLGDSPLHF
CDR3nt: TGTGCCAGCAGTGAAGCGCAACTGGGGGATTCACCCCTCCACTTT

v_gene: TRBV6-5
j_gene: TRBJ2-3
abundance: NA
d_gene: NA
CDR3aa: CASSSPRGPDTQYF
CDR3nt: TGTGCCAGCAGTTCCCCTCGGGGTCCAGATACGCAGTATTTT

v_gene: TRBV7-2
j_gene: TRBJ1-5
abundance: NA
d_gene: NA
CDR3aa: CASSQGSLFRGNQPQHF
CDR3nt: TGTGCCAGCAGTCAAGGATCCCTCTTCAGGGGCAATCAGCCCCAGCATTTT

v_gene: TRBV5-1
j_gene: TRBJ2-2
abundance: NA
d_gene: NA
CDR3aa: CASSSGATDTGELFF
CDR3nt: TGCGCCAGCAGCTCGGGGGCGACCGACACCGGGGAGCTGTTTTTT

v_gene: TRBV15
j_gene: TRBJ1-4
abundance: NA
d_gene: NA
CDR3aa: CATRRGGDEKLFF
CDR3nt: TGTGCCACCAGGAGGGGGGGTGATGAAAAACTGTTTTTT

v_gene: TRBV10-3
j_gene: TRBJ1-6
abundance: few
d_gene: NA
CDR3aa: CAISERPDDSPLHF
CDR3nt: TGTGCCATCAGTGAGCGCCCAGATGATTCACCCCTCCACTTT

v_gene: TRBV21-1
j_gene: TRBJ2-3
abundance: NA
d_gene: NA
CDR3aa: CASSRAGTSGASSTDTQYF
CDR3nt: TGTGCCAGCAGCAGAGCCGGGACTAGCGGTGCCTCTAGCACAGATACGCAGTATTTT

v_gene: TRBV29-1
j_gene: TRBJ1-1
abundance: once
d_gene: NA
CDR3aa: CSAMDRLNTEAFF
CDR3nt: TGCAGCGCAATGGACAGACTAAACACTGAAGCTTTCTTT

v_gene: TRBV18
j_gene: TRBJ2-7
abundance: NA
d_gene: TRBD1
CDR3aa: CASTTGQGNEQYF
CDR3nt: TGTGCCAGCACCACCGGACAGGGCAACGAGCAGTACTTC

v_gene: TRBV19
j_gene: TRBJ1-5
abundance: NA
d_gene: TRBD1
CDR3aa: CASGTGRGNQPQHF
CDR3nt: TGTGCCAGCGGGACAGGGAGAGGCAATCAGCCCCAGCATTTT

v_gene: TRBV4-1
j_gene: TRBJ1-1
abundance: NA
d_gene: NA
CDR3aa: CASSHAQGRNTEAFF
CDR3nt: TGCGCCAGCAGCCACGCGCAGGGAAGGAACACTGAAGCTTTCTTT

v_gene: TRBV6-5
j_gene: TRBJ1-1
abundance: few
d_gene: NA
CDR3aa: CASTEQSNTEAFF
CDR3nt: TGTGCCAGCACGGAACAGTCGAACACTGAAGCTTTCTTT

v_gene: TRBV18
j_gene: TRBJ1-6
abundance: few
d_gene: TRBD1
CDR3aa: CASSQDRANSPLHF
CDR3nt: TGTGCCAGCTCACAGGACAGGGCGAACTCACCCCTCCACTTT

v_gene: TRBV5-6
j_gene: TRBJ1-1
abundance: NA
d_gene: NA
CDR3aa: CASSPLGGVGTEAFF
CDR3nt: TGTGCCAGCAGCCCCCTAGGCGGGGTTGGGACTGAAGCTTTCTTT

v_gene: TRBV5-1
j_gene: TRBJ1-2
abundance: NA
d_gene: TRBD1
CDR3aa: CASSPGQGSYGYTF
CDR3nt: TGCGCCAGCAGCCCTGGACAGGGGAGCTATGGCTACACCTTC

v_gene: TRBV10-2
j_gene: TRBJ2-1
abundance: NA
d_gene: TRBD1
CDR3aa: CASMGQGRYNEQFF
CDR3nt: TGCGCCAGCATGGGACAGGGACGGTACAATGAGCAGTTCTTC

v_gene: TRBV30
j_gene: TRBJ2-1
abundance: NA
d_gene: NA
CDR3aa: CASTGSTGNEQFF
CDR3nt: TGTGCCAGCACAGGGTCGACAGGCAATGAGCAGTTCTTC

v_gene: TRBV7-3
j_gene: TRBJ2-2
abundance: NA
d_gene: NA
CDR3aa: CASSLMGATGELFF
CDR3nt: TGTGCCAGCAGCTTAATGGGGGCCACCGGGGAGCTGTTTTTT

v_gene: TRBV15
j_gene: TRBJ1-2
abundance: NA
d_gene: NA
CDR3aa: CASTRETGYNYGYTF
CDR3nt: TGTGCCAGTACCCGAGAAACAGGCTATAACTATGGCTACACCTTC

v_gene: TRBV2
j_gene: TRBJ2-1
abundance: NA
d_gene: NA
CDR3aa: CASRDSSYNEQFF
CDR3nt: TGTGCCAGCAGGGACAGCTCCTACAATGAGCAGTTCTTC

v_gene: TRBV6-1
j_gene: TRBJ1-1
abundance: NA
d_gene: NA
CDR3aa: CASRMTEPTEAFF
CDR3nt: TGTGCCAGCAGAATGACGGAGCCCACTGAAGCTTTCTTT

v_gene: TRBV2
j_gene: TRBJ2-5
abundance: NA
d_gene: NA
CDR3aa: CASSPSRTGTGETQYF
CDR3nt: TGTGCCAGCAGTCCGAGCCGTACCGGGACGGGGGAGACCCAGTACTTC

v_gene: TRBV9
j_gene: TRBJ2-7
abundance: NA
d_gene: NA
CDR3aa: CASSFYGTCRRTYEQYF
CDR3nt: TGTGCCAGCAGCTTCTACGGGACGTGCCGGAGGACCTACGAGCAGTACTTC

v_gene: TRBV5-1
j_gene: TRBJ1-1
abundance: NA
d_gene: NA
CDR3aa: CASSLGEVNTEAFF
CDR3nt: TGCGCCAGCAGCTTGGGGGAGGTGAACACTGAAGCTTTCTTT

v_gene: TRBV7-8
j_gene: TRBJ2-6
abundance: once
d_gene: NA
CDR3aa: CASSLRSGANVLTF
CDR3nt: TGTGCCAGCAGCTTACGTTCTGGGGCCAACGTCCTGACTTTC

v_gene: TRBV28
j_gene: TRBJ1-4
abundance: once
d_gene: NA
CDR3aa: CASSRDSSNEKLFF
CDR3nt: TGTGCCAGCAGTCGCGACAGTTCAAATGAAAAACTGTTTTTT

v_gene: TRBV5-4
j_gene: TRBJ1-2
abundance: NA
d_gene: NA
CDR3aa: CASSLDTDYGYTF
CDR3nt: TGTGCCAGCAGCTTGGACACAGACTATGGCTACACCTTC

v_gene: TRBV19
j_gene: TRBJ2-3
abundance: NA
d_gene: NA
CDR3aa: CASSSGGTDTQYF
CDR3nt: TGTGCCAGTAGCTCAGGGGGCACAGATACGCAGTATTTT